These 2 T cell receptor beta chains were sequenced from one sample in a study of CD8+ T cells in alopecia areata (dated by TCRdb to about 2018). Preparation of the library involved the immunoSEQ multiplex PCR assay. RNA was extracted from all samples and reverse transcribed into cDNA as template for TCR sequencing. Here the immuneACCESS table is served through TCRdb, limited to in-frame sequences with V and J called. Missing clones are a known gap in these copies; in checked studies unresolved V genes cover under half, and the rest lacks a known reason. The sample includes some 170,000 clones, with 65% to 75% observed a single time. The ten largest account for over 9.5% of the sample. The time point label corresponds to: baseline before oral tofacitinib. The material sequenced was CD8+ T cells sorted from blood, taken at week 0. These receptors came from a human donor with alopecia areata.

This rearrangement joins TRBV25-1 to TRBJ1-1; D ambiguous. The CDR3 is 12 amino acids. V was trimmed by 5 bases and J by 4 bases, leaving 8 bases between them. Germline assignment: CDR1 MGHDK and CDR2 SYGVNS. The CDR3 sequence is CASSIGSTEAFF. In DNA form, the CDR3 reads TGTGCCAGCAGTATTGGGTCCACTGAAGCTTTCTTT.

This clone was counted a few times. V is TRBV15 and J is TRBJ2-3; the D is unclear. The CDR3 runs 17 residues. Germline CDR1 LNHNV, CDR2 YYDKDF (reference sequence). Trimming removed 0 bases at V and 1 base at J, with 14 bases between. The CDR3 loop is CATSREVKLDRTDTQYF. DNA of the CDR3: TGTGCCACCAGCAGAGAAGTAAAGCTAGATCGCACAGATACGCAGTATTTT. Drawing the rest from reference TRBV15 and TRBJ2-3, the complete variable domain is DAMVIQNPRYQVTQFGKPVTLSCSQTLNHNVMYWYQQKSSQAPKLLFHYYDKDFNNEADTPDNFQSRRPNTSFCFLDIRSPGLGDTAMYLCATSREVKLDRTDTQYFGPGTRLTVL.